The 26 T cell receptor beta chains in this list originate from one sample, sequenced in a study of T-cell reconstitution after alpha-beta-depleted transplantation in children. Unique molecular identifiers were incorporated when the TCRbeta library was constructed. TCRdb called the PCR reads again in MiXCR, with one record for every CDR3 protein. The sample lists under 75,000 distinct CDR3 sequences, around 9.9% occurring once. This specimen consisted of PBMCs, obtained before TCRalphabeta/CD19-depleted stem cell transplant. The source is a boy younger than 18 with acute myeloid leukemia, due to receive a stem cell transplant.

The sample holds a few counts of this clonotype. V gene TRBV7-2 combines with J gene TRBJ2-5, with D perhaps given as TRBD1 or TRBD2 (6 bases each). The germline V gene has CDR1 SGHTA and CDR2 FQGNSA. Trimming pared 5 bases from V and 1 base from J, leaving 17 bases between. CDR3 length equals 16 residues. In DNA, the CDR3 is TGTGCCAGCAGCCCCCCATCCCCGGGGGCCCAAGAGACCCAGTACTTC. Translated: CASSPPSPGAQETQYF. The variable domain in full, with the rest retrieved from reference TRBV7-2 and TRBJ2-5, is GAGVSQSPSNKVTEKGKDVELRCDPISGHTALYWYRQSLGQGLEFLIYFQGNSAPDKSGLPSDRFSAERTGGSVSTLTIQRTQQEDSAVYLCASSPPSPGAQETQYFGPGTRLLVL.

This clonotype was seen at least ten times. This rearrangement joins TRBV10-3 to TRBJ2-7, with 10 bases identical to TRBD1. CDR1 ENHRY and CDR2 SYGVKD come from the germline V gene. V was pared by 10 bases and J by 4 bases, with 10 bases of the junction left unmatched. CDR3 size: 14 residues. The CDR3 loop is CATHRDRGGYEQYF. CDR3 sequence (DNA): TGTGCCACTCACCGGGACAGGGGAGGGTACGAGCAGTACTTC.

The chain carries TRBV5-1 and TRBJ2-1; D gene unclear. Per the germline V gene, CDR1 is SGHRS and CDR2 is YFSETQ. Trimming took 2 bases from V and 0 from J, leaving 9 bases between them. This CDR3 has 15 residues. The CDR3 spells CASSLDPSSYNEQFF. The CDR3, as DNA: TGCGCCAGCAGCTTAGACCCTAGCTCCTACAATGAGCAGTTCTTC.

The sample holds a few counts of this clonotype. The chain uses TRBV7-2 and TRBJ2-7; 8 bases are a match to TRBD1. CDR1 is SGHTA, CDR2 FQGNSA, per germline. CDR3 length equals 15 residues. The trim removed 4 bases at V and 2 bases at J, leaving 7 bases unmatched. Here the CDR3 DNA reads TGTGCCAGCAGCTACGGGACAGGTCCTACCTACGAGCAGTACTTC. Its protein product is CASSYGTGPTYEQYF.

The table lists this clonotype with many counts. The V call is TRBV18, the J call TRBJ2-2, with D perhaps being TRBD1 or TRBD2 (5 bases each). Germline V gene lookup returns CDR1 KGHSH and CDR2 LQKENI. The CDR3 is made up of 15 amino acids. The germline V and J ends were trimmed by 3 bases and 5 bases, with 13 bases remaining between them. The CDR3: CASSPRDDGTGELFF. The CDR3 nucleotides read TGTGCCAGCTCACCCAGGGACGATGGGACCGGGGAGCTGTTTTTT.

This clonotype was observed at least ten times. The V and J genes are TRBV10-1 and TRBJ2-2, with 8 bases identical to TRBD2. Germline V gene sequence: CDR1 WNHNN, CDR2 SYGVQD (reference sequence). The CDR3 consists of 14 residues. J lost 4 bases, V lost 3 bases, and 1 base had no gene match. CDR3: CASSESGGTGELFF. DNA of the CDR3: TGCGCCAGCAGTGAAAGCGGGGGCACCGGGGAGCTGTTTTTT.

In this sample, this clonotype turned up many times. V usage is TRBV6-5 and J usage is TRBJ1-1; D possibly corresponds to TRBD1 (5 bases). V lost 0 bases, J lost 6 bases, and 8 bases lay in between. Germline CDR1 is MNHEY and CDR2 is SVGAGI. This CDR3 has 13 residues. The CDR3 nucleotides read TGTGCCAGCAGTTACTCCGGGGACTCTGAAGCTTTCTTT. It encodes CASSYSGDSEAFF.

The chain carries TRBV29-1 and TRBJ2-2, with unresolved D. The V gene's germline CDR1 is SQVTM and CDR2 ANQGSEA. The CDR3 has 13 residues. The V gene lost 0 bases and the J gene lost 4 bases, with 6 bases spanning the gap. The CDR3 DNA follows: TGCAGCGTTGAAGAGGGCCTCACCGGGGAGCTGTTTTTT. This sequence encodes CSVEEGLTGELFF.

This clonotype has ten or more counts. The chain is built from TRBV29-1 and TRBJ2-2; D remains ambiguous. Germline assignment: CDR1 SQVTM and CDR2 ANQGSEA. The CDR3 runs to 11 residues. V shed 3 bases and J shed 4 bases, with 3 bases lying between them. The CDR3 sequence is CSVEGTGELFF. CDR3 DNA sequence: TGCAGCGTTGAGGGCACCGGGGAGCTGTTTTTT.

This clonotype was recorded many times. This chain joins TRBV25-1 and TRBJ2-2, with D possibly TRBD1 on 5 matching bases. Between the trimmed V and J ends, which lost 7 bases and 5 bases, there was a span of 8 bases. The germline V gene encodes CDR1 MGHDK and CDR2 SYGVNS. The CDR3 runs 12 residues. The DNA for the CDR3 is TGTGCCAGCAAACCAGGGACCGGGGAGCTGTTTTTT. As protein: CASKPGTGELFF.

CDR3 nucleotides: TGTGCAAGTCGCTCGTTAGCGGGATCCACAGATACGCAGTATTTT. It is translated as CASRSLAGSTDTQYF. This chain connects TRBV12-2 to TRBJ2-3; the table's D call, TRBD2, has no DNA check behind it. TRBV12-2 is given as a pseudogene. The CDR3 contains 15 residues.

This clonotype was picked up many times. This sequence joins TRBV12-3 or TRBV12-4 and TRBJ2-7; TRBD1 or TRBD2 may be the D gene (5 bases each). Between the trimmed V and J ends, which lost 3 bases and 2 bases, there was a span of 11 bases. The CDR3 consists of 14 residues. DNA for the CDR3: TGTGCCAGCAGTTTTCGGGACCGTACCTACGAGCAGTACTTC. This codes for CASSFRDRTYEQYF.

As regards this clonotype: A much larger clonotype is one base distant, so this may be a read error. The chain links TRBV9 to TRBJ1-1, with 8 bases identical to TRBD1. Germline CDR1 reads SGDLS; CDR2 reads YYNGEE. This CDR3 has 18 residues. For the CDR3, the DNA is TGTGCCAGCAGCGTAGGCCCCCAACCCGGACAGGGAGAAACTGACGCTTTCTTT. This sequence encodes CASSVGPQPGQGETDAFF.

This clonotype appeared many times. V is TRBV2 and J is TRBJ1-2, with 10 bases lining up with TRBD1. V lost 6 bases and J lost 5; bases outside the gene matches: 6. Germline-derived CDR1 and CDR2 are SNHLY and FYNNEI. The length of the CDR3 is 14 residues. The CDR3 sequence is CASRPDRGYYGYTF. CDR3 nucleotides: TGTGCCAGCAGACCGGACAGGGGGTATTATGGCTACACCTTC.

This chain connects TRBV6-1 to TRBJ2-2; TRBD1 might be the D (6 bases). Trimming stripped 5 bases from V and 5 bases from J, with 9 bases between. CDR3 length: 13 amino acids. Germline CDR1 reads MNHNS; CDR2 reads SASEGT. CDR3 sequence (DNA): TGTGCCAGCAGTAGAAGGGGGACCGGGGAGCTGTTTTTT. This translates into CASSRRGTGELFF.

This clonotype has at least ten counts. The chain employs TRBV12-3 or TRBV12-4 and TRBJ2-1; TRBD2 matches at 8 bases. The CDR3 is made up of 14 amino acids. With V trimmed by 5 bases and J by 0 bases, 0 bases remained unmatched. In DNA form, the CDR3 reads TGTGCCAGCAGTGGGACTAGCTCCTACAATGAGCAGTTCTTC. Protein: CASSGTSSYNEQFF.

The chain employs TRBV7-6 and TRBJ2-7; 7 bases line up with TRBD2. The CDR3 consists of 17 residues. The V gene's germline CDR1 is SGHVS and CDR2 FNYEAQ. V shed 5 bases and J 7 bases; nucleotides not matched to a gene: 20. The CDR3 bases are TGTGCCAGCAGCCCCACGCGCCGGGGACTACCATACCTAGAGCAGTACTTC. Residues: CASSPTRRGLPYLEQYF.

There are many counts of this clonotype. J is TRBJ2-5 and V is TRBV4-1; D is undetermined. This CDR3 contains 12 residues. Trimming shortened V by 2 bases and J by 2 bases, and 3 bases separated the two germline ends. CDR1 is MGHRA, CDR2 YSYEKL, per germline. In nucleotides, the CDR3 is TGCGCCAGCAGCCAAACACAAGAGACCCAGTACTTC. Protein sequence: CASSQTQETQYF.

The sample holds many counts of this clonotype. V is TRBV7-9 and J is TRBJ2-2, with D hard to call. CDR3 length: 15 amino acids. V lost 4 bases and J 1 base, leaving 10 bases between the germline ends. Germline V gene data show CDR1 as SEHNR and CDR2 as FQNEAQ (reference sequence). The CDR3 DNA reads TGTGCCAGCAGCTCCCCGATCAGGAACACCGGGGAGCTGTTTTTT. It translates to CASSSPIRNTGELFF.

To note about this clonotype: Since a much larger clone is just one base distant, this may be a read error. The chain couples TRBV2 to TRBJ2-5; tentatively, D is TRBD2 (6 bases). This CDR3 comprises 17 residues. The germline CDR1 and CDR2 sequences are SNHLY and FYNNEI. The CDR3: CAISFWEWRDPKETQYF. CDR3 bases: TGTGCCATCAGTTTTTGGGAATGGCGGGACCCAAAAGAGACCCAGTACTTC.

V usage is TRBV29-1 and J usage is TRBJ2-7, with 9 bases matching TRBD2. CDR1 and CDR2 (germline): SQVTM, ANQGSEA. The V gene end was trimmed by 7 bases and the J gene end by 6 bases; junction bases not matched to a gene: 7. The CDR3 has 12 residues. This CDR3 is CSAVAGDLEQYF. The CDR3 DNA reads as TGCAGCGCCGTAGCGGGAGATCTCGAGCAGTACTTC.

This clonotype was seen repeatedly, ten times or more. This rearrangement joins TRBV29-1 to TRBJ1-1; 7 positions agree with TRBD1. V was pared by 5 bases and J by 2 bases, with 2 bases of the junction left unmatched. The CDR3 runs to 12 residues. Germline CDR1 SQVTM, CDR2 ANQGSEA. The CDR3 reads CSVRQGNTEAFF. In DNA form, the CDR3 reads TGCAGCGTTCGACAGGGAAACACTGAAGCTTTCTTT.

This clonotype was detected ten times or more. The rearrangement joins TRBV5-6 to TRBJ1-5; D gene uncertain. Germline lookup yields CDR1 SGHDT and CDR2 YYEEEE. Deletions cut 1 base from V and 5 bases from J, with 10 bases between. This CDR3 contains 14 residues. The CDR3 coding sequence is TGTGCCAGCAGCTTGACGGGCGGGGATCAGCCCCAGCATTTT. It encodes CASSLTGGDQPQHF.

The gene calls are TRBV25-1 and TRBJ2-5, with 12 positions matching TRBD2. In germline, CDR1 is MGHDK, CDR2 SYGVNS. V was pared by 2 bases and J by 4 bases, with 8 bases of the junction left unmatched. This CDR3 has 17 residues. CDR3 protein: CASSEGTSGRRRETQYF. The CDR3 coding sequence is TGTGCCAGCAGTGAAGGAACTAGCGGGAGGAGAAGAGAGACCCAGTACTTC. Full variable domain (outside the CDR3, taken from reference TRBV25-1 and TRBJ2-5): EADIYQTPRYLVIGTGKKITLECSQTMGHDKMYWYQQDPGMELHLIHYSYGVNSTEKGDLSSESTVSRIRTEHFPLTLESARPSHTSQYLCASSEGTSGRRRETQYFGPGTRLLVL.

This clonotype was observed many times. J is TRBJ2-1 and V is TRBV6-5; no definite D call. Trimming removed 4 bases from V and 5 bases from J, with 21 bases in between. Germline V gene lookup returns CDR1 MNHEY and CDR2 SVGAGI. The length of the CDR3 is 17 residues. CDR3 nucleotide sequence: TGTGCCAGCAGTTCAAACCTACGACACCCGAACAACAATGAGCAGTTCTTC. The encoded protein is CASSSNLRHPNNNEQFF.

This clonotype appeared many times. The chain couples TRBV7-2 to TRBJ2-7; D is unclear. Germline V gene data show CDR1 as SGHTA and CDR2 as FQGNSA. With 4 bases removed from V and 3 bases from J, the gap between germline ends came to 4 bases. The CDR3 sequence is 11 residues long. The CDR3 DNA is TGTGCCAGCAGCTCCCACTACGAGCAGTACTTC. It translates to CASSSHYEQYF.